Below, 17 T cell receptor beta chains from the same sample are listed, as sequenced in a study of cytomegalovirus exposure and HLA in healthy donors. With 60 Vbeta and 13 Jbeta primers, the PCR was carried out. Here immunoSEQ multiplex PCR was the method, and the copy in TCRdb shows in-frame clones only, minus some. The sample holds roughly 100,000 clones, 76% seen once. The sample comprised PBMCs. The receptor set was obtained from a woman under 30 in good health and CMV-seropositive.

There are a few counts of this clone. V is TRBV2 and J is TRBJ2-7; a weak D match, TRBD2 (6 bases). Germline CDR1 reads SNHLY; CDR2 reads FYNNEI. This CDR3 has 12 residues. Trimming took off 2 bases at V and 12 bases at J, with 14 bases between the two ends. CDR3: CASSEWGERLYF. In DNA, the CDR3 is TGTGCCAGCAGTGAATGGGGGGAAAGGCTGTACTTC.

This chain connects TRBV29-1 to TRBJ2-5, with TRBD2 as a possible D gene (5 bases). This CDR3 comprises 13 residues. V lost 6 bases and J lost 5, with 16 bases in between. Looked up from germline, CDR1 is SQVTM and CDR2 is ANQGSEA. In DNA, the CDR3 is TGCAGCGTGCCGGACTTGACGGCGGAGACCCAGTACTTC. This codes for CSVPDLTAETQYF.

This chain's CDR3 is CASSLAGVGNTEAFF. CDR3 DNA sequence: TGTGCCAGCAGTTTGGCAGGGGTAGGGAACACTGAAGCTTTCTTT. The chain links TRBV28 to TRBJ1-1; possibly TRBD1 for D (6 bases). Germline V gives CDR1 MDHEN, CDR2 SYDVKM. CDR3 length equals 15 residues. Trimming removed 3 bases from V and 1 base from J, with 12 bases in between.

Written as DNA, the CDR3 is TGTGCCAGCAGCCAGGACAGGGGGCTGAGGAAGGGCTACACCTTC. Translation: CASSQDRGLRKGYTF. The rearrangement uses TRBV6-5 and TRBJ1-2, with 11 nucleotides matching TRBD1. The ends lost 6 bases at V and 8 bases at J; junction bases unmatched: 11. CDR3 length: 15 amino acids. Germline-derived CDR1 and CDR2 are MNHEY and SVGAGI.

V usage is TRBV7-3 and J usage is TRBJ2-2, with D perhaps TRBD1 (6 bases). Looked up from germline, CDR1 is SGHTA and CDR2 is FQGTGA. CDR3 length: 15 amino acids. Trimming took off 1 base at V and 7 bases at J, with 13 bases between the two ends. The CDR3: CASSLIGGQVGELFF. The DNA for the CDR3 is TGTGCCAGCAGCTTAATAGGGGGTCAGGTCGGGGAGCTGTTTTTT.

In its sample, this clone was seen once. V gene TRBV28 combines with J gene TRBJ2-7; tentative D call: TRBD2 (6 bases). This CDR3 contains 14 residues. Trimming cost V 7 bases and J 9 bases, with 22 bases left between them. Germline V lookup: CDR1 MDHEN, CDR2 SYDVKM. The CDR3 region has the DNA TGTGCCAGCACCAAATCTAGCGAGTCTCATCGGCAGTACTTC. Protein product: CASTKSSESHRQYF.

The gene calls are TRBV6-5 and TRBJ2-1; 8 nucleotides agree with TRBD2. With 2 bases clipped from V and 4 bases from J, the junction kept 4 bases outside the gene matches. This CDR3 region has 15 residues. CDR1 MNHEY and CDR2 SVGAGI come from the germline V gene. CDR3 sequence: CASSYEGGGYNEQFF. In nucleotides, the CDR3 is TGTGCCAGCAGTTACGAAGGCGGGGGGTACAATGAGCAGTTCTTC.

The chain couples TRBV4-2 to TRBJ2-2; 10 positions match TRBD1. This CDR3 comprises 18 residues. V was pared by 8 bases and J by 1 base, with 13 bases of the junction left unmatched. Germline V CDR1 and CDR2: LGHNA, YNFKEQ. CDR3 sequence reads: CASLGTGDSKKNTGELFF. As DNA, the CDR3 is TGTGCCAGCTTAGGGACAGGGGATTCGAAAAAGAACACCGGGGAGCTGTTTTTT.

This clone was detected only a few times. The V gene is TRBV6-1, the J gene TRBJ2-1, with 8 bases lining up with TRBD2. The J segment lost 8 bases and the V segment lost 7 bases, leaving 10 bases of the junction unmatched. The CDR3 extends over 14 amino acids. Germline-derived CDR1 and CDR2 are MNHNS and SASEGT. DNA for the CDR3: TGTGCCAGCACTTTGCTGACTAGCGAGCATGAGCAGTTCTTC. Its translation is CASTLLTSEHEQFF.

This chain connects TRBV2 to TRBJ2-2; 9 bases map to TRBD2. Germline V gene sequence: CDR1 SNHLY, CDR2 FYNNEI. CDR3 length: 15 residues. With V trimmed by 6 bases and J by 4 bases, 6 bases remained unmatched. The DNA for the CDR3 is TGTGCCAGCAGCCCAGCGGGAGGAATCACCGGGGAGCTGTTTTTT. This encodes CASSPAGGITGELFF.

The rearrangement links TRBV28 to TRBJ2-1; 8 bases are a match to TRBD2. CDR1 is MDHEN, CDR2 SYDVKM, per germline. The J segment lost 9 bases and the V segment lost 2 bases, leaving 3 bases of the junction unmatched. The CDR3 is 13 amino acids. CDR3 bases: TGTGCCAGCAGTTTACGGGGGGGAGGTGAGCAGTTCTTC. It encodes CASSLRGGGEQFF.

The chain combines TRBV6-6 with TRBJ2-5; 13 positions agree with TRBD2. The end of the DNA is better explained by TRBJ2-7, so the J call may be wrong. Germline V gene lookup returns CDR1 MNHNY and CDR2 SVGAGI (reference sequence). The CDR3 spans 14 residues. CDR3 nucleotides: TGTGCCAGCAGGCGACTAGCGGGAGGCTACGAGCAGTACTTC. This sequence encodes CASRRLAGGYEQYF.

This chain connects TRBV5-1 to TRBJ2-3; a possible D gene is TRBD2 (5 bases). Per the germline V gene, CDR1 is SGHRS and CDR2 is YFSETQ. The CDR3 consists of 13 residues. The V and J ends lost 0 bases and 6 bases respectively, with 8 bases between them. As DNA, the CDR3 is TGCGCCAGCAGCTTGGCCGGCGGGGATACGCAGTATTTT. Translating it yields CASSLAGGDTQYF.

V and J are TRBV28 and TRBJ2-7, with D uncertain. The V end was cut by 8 bases, the J end by 4 bases, with 15 bases between. CDR1 is MDHEN, CDR2 SYDVKM, per germline. CDR3 size: 13 residues. Here the CDR3 reads CASGWPTEYEQYF. CDR3 DNA sequence: TGTGCCAGCGGGTGGCCGACTGAATACGAGCAGTACTTC.

This clone was found a few times. The chain has TRBV25-1 and TRBJ2-6; maybe TRBD2 (5 bases). The CDR3 is 15 amino acids. V lost 2 bases to trimming and J lost 0 bases, with 5 bases between them. Germline V gives CDR1 MGHDK, CDR2 SYGVNS. CDR3 residues: CASSETSSGANVLTF. The CDR3 DNA sequence: TGTGCCAGCAGTGAAACTAGCTCTGGGGCCAACGTCCTGACTTTC.

CDR3 DNA sequence: TGTGCCATATTCCGGGACAGGGGGATCTACGGCTACACCTTC. Translated: CAIFRDRGIYGYTF. The genes are TRBV28 and TRBJ1-2, with TRBD1 matching over 11 bases. Germline values: CDR1 MDHEN, CDR2 SYDVKM. The length of the CDR3 is 14 residues. V was clipped by 10 bases and J by 8 bases; unmatched bases: 12.

V usage is TRBV6-5 and J usage is TRBJ2-3, with D possibly matching TRBD1 (5 bases). The CDR3 is 14 residues long. The V end was cut by 0 bases, the J end by 5 bases, with 9 bases between. Germline V CDR1 and CDR2: MNHEY, SVGAGI. CDR3 in amino acids: CASSYSGVIDTQYF. The CDR3 DNA is TGTGCCAGCAGTTACTCAGGGGTCATAGATACGCAGTATTTT.